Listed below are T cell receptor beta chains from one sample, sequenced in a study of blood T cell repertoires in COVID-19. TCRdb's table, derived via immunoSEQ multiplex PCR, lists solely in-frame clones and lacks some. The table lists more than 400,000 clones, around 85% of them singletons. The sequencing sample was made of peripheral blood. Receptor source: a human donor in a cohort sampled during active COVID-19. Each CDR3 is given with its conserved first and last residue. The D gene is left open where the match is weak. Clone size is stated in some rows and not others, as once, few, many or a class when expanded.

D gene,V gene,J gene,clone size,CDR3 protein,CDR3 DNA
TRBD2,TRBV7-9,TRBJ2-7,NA,CASSSSTSGSSYEQYF,TGTGCCAGCAGCTCCAGTACTAGCGGGAGCTCCTACGAGCAGTACTTC
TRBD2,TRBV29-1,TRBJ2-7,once,CSVERLAGTSYEQYF,TGCAGCGTTGAACGTCTAGCGGGAACCTCCTACGAGCAGTACTTC
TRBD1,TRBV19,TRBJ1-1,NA,CASTGTGGLNTEAFF,TGTGCCAGTACCGGGACAGGGGGGTTGAACACTGAAGCTTTCTTT
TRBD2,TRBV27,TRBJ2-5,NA,CASSLSREGGETQYF,TGTGCCAGCAGTTTGTCGCGGGAGGGCGGAGAGACCCAGTACTTC
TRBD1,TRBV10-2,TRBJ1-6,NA,CASSESGQGFADSPLHF,TGCGCCAGCAGTGAGTCGGGACAGGGGTTCGCAGATTCACCCCTCCACTTT
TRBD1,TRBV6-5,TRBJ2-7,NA,CASSPWDRGREQYF,TGTGCCAGCAGTCCCTGGGACAGGGGACGCGAGCAGTACTTC
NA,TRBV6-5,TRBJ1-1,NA,CASSRPNKESTEAFF,TGTGCCAGCAGCCGACCCAATAAGGAGAGCACTGAAGCTTTCTTT
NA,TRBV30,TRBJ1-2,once,CAWSGAGVPNYGYTF,TGTGCCTGGAGTGGGGCGGGGGTCCCTAACTATGGCTACACCTTC
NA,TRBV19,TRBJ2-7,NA,CASSTLAAAGEQYF,TGTGCCAGTAGTACGCTGGCGGCAGCAGGGGAGCAGTACTTC
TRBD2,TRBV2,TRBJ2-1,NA,CASCILSSGIDEQFF,TGTGCCAGCTGTATTTTGTCTAGCGGGATTGATGAGCAGTTCTTC